Sequencing of this TCR beta chain was carried out in a study of lymphopenia after photon versus proton radiotherapy. Study-wide findings and caveats: Post-nadir diversity loss with photons came from oligoclonal expansion, particularly CD8+ Temra cells.

Notes on this clone: Antigen: not known.

The CDR3 totals 16 residues. Germline V gene sequence: CDR1 SGHVS, CDR2 FNYEAQ. Losses at the gene ends were 5 bases for V and 6 bases for J; bases not matched to a gene: 15. The data were produced by immunoSEQ multiplex PCR, yet TCRdb's version contains in-frame clones alone and is incomplete. This sample has roughly 38,000 clones; around 90% occur once, and the top ten carry 12% to 15%. This chain links TRBV7-6 with TRBJ1-1, with 7 positions matching TRBD1. The sequence came from a man aged 60 to 75 with cholangiocarcinoma. The specimen comprised peripheral blood, sampled from a patient treated with photon-based radiotherapy. The CDR3 loop reads CASSPWGRGPQPEAFF. CDR3 DNA: TGTGCCAGCAGCCCTTGGGGGAGGGGGCCTCAACCTGAAGCTTTCTTT. The whole variable domain, remainder taken from reference TRBV7-6 and TRBJ1-1, is GAGVSQSPRYKVTKRGQDVALRCDPISGHVSLYWYRQALGQGPEFLTYFNYEAQQDKSGLPNDRFSAERPEGSISTLTIQRTEQRDSAMYRCASSPWGRGPQPEAFFGQGTRLTVV.